This paragraph covers one TCR beta chain sequence. The germline V gene has CDR1 MDHEN and CDR2 SYDVKM. After removal of 5 bases from V and 4 bases from J, the junction contained 1 base not matched to a gene. This CDR3 is 13 amino acids long. The study separated CD4+ cells into CD45RA+ naive and CD45RA-negative memory subsets. This record comes from a study of shared clonotypes between healthy human individuals. About the study: With ages of 18 to 49, the donors were a couple of women and three men. CD8 memory received one plate per donor, CD8 naive two, CD4 memory three and CD4 naive three.

Original processing methods: Filtering of immunoSEQ junctional sequences could not match full-length read filtering. Sequencing used immunoSEQ multiplex PCR; TCRdb keeps in-frame clones, though not all of them. Clone size and V and J calls were adopted from that table, with D and trimming inferred from the DNA. The sample includes more than 900,000 clones, approximately 80% of them seen just once. V usage is TRBV28 and J usage is TRBJ2-1, with 8 positions matching TRBD1. The clonotype originates from a man aged 18 to 30 in good health. Some clones in this sample may be carry-over from other donors' samples. The sequenced sample consisted of memory CD4+ T cells from PBMCs. Subset indicated: CD45RA-negative fraction. DNA for the CDR3: TGTGCCAGCAGTACAGGGGGTTACAATGAGCAGTTCTTC. Its translation: CASSTGGYNEQFF. Complete variable domain (other parts from reference TRBV28 and TRBJ2-1): DVKVTQSSRYLVKRTGEKVFLECVQDMDHENMFWYRQDPGLGLRLIYFSYDVKMKEKGDIPEGYSVSREKKERFSLILESASTNQTSMYLCASSTGGYNEQFFGPGTRLTVL.